The source of this TCR beta chain is a study of post-analysis software for immune sequencing data. CDR3 length equals 17 residues. Germline V lookup: CDR1 DFQATT, CDR2 SNEGSKA (reference sequence). Unmatched junction bases numbered 14, after V lost 6 bases and J lost 3 bases. Prepared libraries of TCR beta cDNA carried unique molecular identifiers. About 460,000 cDNA molecules were obtained from around 1 to 9.1 million T cells. Each CDR3 protein gets one entry after TCRdb re-called the PCR reads with MiXCR. The sample lists some 890,000 distinct CDR3 sequences, 53% occurring once. This clonotype was picked up a small number of times. Its antigen is undetermined. Study conclusions and caveats: Normalized Chao1 diversity was significantly lower in multiple sclerosis patients than in controls. Under the F measure, samples that were prepared in one batch clustered strongly together. Included in a set of five TRBV segments more frequent in patients than controls were TRBV5-6, TRBV5-1 and TRBV20-1.

This rearrangement joins TRBV20-1 to TRBJ2-1, with 10 bases fitting TRBD2. The clonotype comes from a girl aged 5 to 17 with multiple sclerosis. Sequenced material: blood. CDR3 loop: CSAQRTSGEAFYNEQFF. In DNA form, the CDR3 reads TGCAGTGCGCAGCGGACTAGCGGTGAGGCCTTCTACAATGAGCAGTTCTTC.